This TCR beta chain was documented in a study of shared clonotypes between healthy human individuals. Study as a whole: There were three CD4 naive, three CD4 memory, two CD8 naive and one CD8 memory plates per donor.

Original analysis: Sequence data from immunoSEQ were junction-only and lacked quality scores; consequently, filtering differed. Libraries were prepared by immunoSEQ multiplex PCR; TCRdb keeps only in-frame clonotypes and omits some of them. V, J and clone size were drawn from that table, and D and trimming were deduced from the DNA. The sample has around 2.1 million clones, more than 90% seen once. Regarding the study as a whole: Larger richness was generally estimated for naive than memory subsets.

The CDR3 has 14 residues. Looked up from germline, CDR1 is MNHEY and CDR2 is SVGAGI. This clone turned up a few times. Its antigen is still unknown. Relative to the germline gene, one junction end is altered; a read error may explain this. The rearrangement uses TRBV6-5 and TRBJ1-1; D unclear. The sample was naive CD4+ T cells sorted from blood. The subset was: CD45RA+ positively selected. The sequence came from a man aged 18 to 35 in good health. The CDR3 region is CAGSGRVGNTEAFF. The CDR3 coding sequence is TGTGCCGGCAGTGGGAGAGTGGGGAACACTGAAGCTTTCTTT.